The clone carrying this T cell receptor beta chain was seen only a few times. Its antigen is still unknown. CDR1 and CDR2 from the germline V gene are LNHDA and SQIVND (reference sequence). The V end was cut by 3 bases, the J end by 4 bases, with 14 bases between. The CDR3 covers 15 residues. Isolated RNA was reverse transcribed in full, so expressed TCRB transcripts were sequenced. Sequencing used immunoSEQ multiplex PCR; TCRdb keeps in-frame clones, though not all of them. The table shows about 300,000 clones, with approximately 12% occurring only once. The sample comes from a study of beta chain features in type 1 diabetes. Notes on the study in general: Patients showed naive, central memory and Treg TCRB repertoires that appeared more similar than those of healthy donors. For Type 1 diabetes patients, all four CD4+ subsets carried TCRB CDR3s that were moderately but significantly shorter.

The receptor was isolated from a woman younger than 35 with type 1 diabetes. This chain links TRBV19 with TRBJ2-3; the D gene is possibly TRBD2 (5 bases). The sample was naive CD4+ T cells from blood. CDR3 amino acids: CASSIAPPRADTQYF. CDR3 DNA: TGTGCCAGTAGTATTGCTCCTCCGAGGGCAGATACGCAGTATTTT.